This TCR beta chain was identified during a study of cytomegalovirus exposure and HLA in healthy donors. Vbeta (60) and Jbeta (13) primers were used in the PCR. The table came from immunoSEQ multiplex PCR; TCRdb's copy has only in-frame clones and leaves some out. The sample has some 130,000 clones; over 70% are singletons. V was cut by 9 bases and J by 1 base, with 12 bases left in between. The germline gives CDR1 SNHLY, CDR2 FYNNEI. The CDR3 is made up of 13 amino acids. Sequenced sample: PBMCs. This sequence was found in a woman aged 18-30 years in good health and CMV-seronegative. This chain joins TRBV2 and TRBJ1-1; D possibly corresponds to TRBD1 (6 bases). The CDR3 loop is CASYRDRNTEAFF. DNA of the CDR3: TGTGCCAGTTACAGGGATCGGAACACTGAAGCTTTCTTT.